This TCR beta chain is drawn from a study of blood T cell repertoires in COVID-19. Study-level information: COVID-19 samples, acute and convalescent, were from the United States, Italy and Spain.

The CDR3 extends over 15 amino acids. With 4 bases clipped from V and 2 bases from J, the junction kept 5 bases outside the gene matches. Germline CDR1 is WNHNN and CDR2 is SYGVQD (reference sequence). Across 24 US areas, participants ranged in age from roughly 18 to 95 years. Assignments of participants to cohorts depended upon their own reported clinical history. Donors in Cohort 3 counted as recovered after two negative PCRs, clearance, or symptom resolution. Using immunoSEQ multiplex PCR, the repertoire was profiled, and TCRdb retains in-frame clones only, with some absent. Of around 300,000 clones in the sample, less than 90% were seen once.

Sequenced input: PBMCs or T cells enriched from blood (not recorded which). The receptor was isolated from a woman aged 50 to 65 who had recovered from COVID-19. The chain combines TRBV10-1 with TRBJ2-3; 8 bases line up with TRBD2. For the CDR3, the DNA is TGCGCCAGCAGTGCCACTAGCGGCCCCACAGATACGCAGTATTTT. It codes for CASSATSGPTDTQYF.